A selection of T cell receptor beta chains follows, all from one sample in a study of blood T cells in healthy people across ages. One entry per CDR3 protein results from TCRdb running MiXCR on the 5' RACE reads. The sample yields about 590,000 distinct CDR3 sequences, approximately 30% seen once. The specimen was blood. The receptors come from a woman of 80 years or more in good health. Each CDR3 is given with its conserved first and last residue. The D gene is left open where the match is weak. Some rows mark clone size as missing; the rest say once, few, many or name a class of expanded clone.

clone_size: NA; v_call: TRBV12-3/TRBV12-4; j_call: TRBJ2-7; d_call: NA; cdr3_nt: TGTGCCAGCAGTTCCCCCAGGGTCGACGAGCAGTACTTC; cdr3_aa: CASSSPRVDEQYF
clone_size: NA; v_call: TRBV20-1; j_call: TRBJ1-5; d_call: NA; cdr3_nt: TGCAGTGCTAGAACGGCAGGGGAATATCCCCAGCATTTT; cdr3_aa: CSARTAGEYPQHF
clone_size: NA; v_call: TRBV4-1; j_call: TRBJ2-7; d_call: TRBD2; cdr3_nt: TGCGCCAGCAGCCAAGATCTGCTAGCGGGAGCTGTCGAGCAGTACTTC; cdr3_aa: CASSQDLLAGAVEQYF
clone_size: NA; v_call: TRBV20-1; j_call: TRBJ2-7; d_call: TRBD2; cdr3_nt: TGCAGTGCTGGTGCCGCCCGCGGGGGATGGTACAATGAGCAGTACTTC; cdr3_aa: CSAGAARGGWYNEQYF
clone_size: many; v_call: TRBV6-5; j_call: TRBJ2-1; d_call: NA; cdr3_nt: TGTGCCAGCAGTCCCTCTTGGATGCACTCCTACAATGAGCAGTTCTTC; cdr3_aa: CASSPSWMHSYNEQFF
clone_size: few; v_call: TRBV18; j_call: TRBJ1-1; d_call: TRBD1; cdr3_nt: TGTGCCAGCTCACCACCGCTTGCAGGGGGGTCTGAAGCTTTCTTT; cdr3_aa: CASSPPLAGGSEAFF
clone_size: NA; v_call: TRBV29-1; j_call: TRBJ2-7; d_call: NA; cdr3_nt: TGCAGCGTTGGGAGGCAGGGTTACGAGCAGTACTTC; cdr3_aa: CSVGRQGYEQYF
clone_size: few; v_call: TRBV28; j_call: TRBJ1-2; d_call: TRBD1; cdr3_nt: TGTGCCAGCAGTACCCCAATGGGACAGGGTTATGGCTACACCTTC; cdr3_aa: CASSTPMGQGYGYTF
clone_size: NA; v_call: TRBV7-9; j_call: TRBJ2-3; d_call: TRBD2; cdr3_nt: TGTGCCAGCAGCTCGACGACTAGCGGGAGAACACGAGATACGCAGTATTTT; cdr3_aa: CASSSTTSGRTRDTQYF
clone_size: NA; v_call: TRBV2; j_call: TRBJ2-1; d_call: NA; cdr3_nt: TGTGCCGACGGGGTTTGGAACAATGAGCAGTTCTTC; cdr3_aa: CADGVWNNEQFF
clone_size: many; v_call: TRBV6-5; j_call: TRBJ2-4; d_call: NA; cdr3_nt: TGTGCCAGCAGTTACTCGAGGGTCAAAAACATTCAGTACTTC; cdr3_aa: CASSYSRVKNIQYF
clone_size: many; v_call: TRBV20-1; j_call: TRBJ1-2; d_call: NA; cdr3_nt: TGCAGTGCTAGAAGTAGGAATGGCTACACCTTC; cdr3_aa: CSARSRNGYTF
clone_size: many; v_call: TRBV29-1; j_call: TRBJ1-1; d_call: NA; cdr3_nt: TGCAGCGTTCGCAGGGAGGTCGGCACTGAAGCTTTCTTT; cdr3_aa: CSVRREVGTEAFF
clone_size: many; v_call: TRBV10-3; j_call: TRBJ2-7; d_call: TRBD2; cdr3_nt: TGTGCCATCAGTGAGTGGGGGGGCGAGCAGTACTTC; cdr3_aa: CAISEWGGEQYF
clone_size: few; v_call: TRBV28; j_call: TRBJ1-3; d_call: NA; cdr3_nt: TGTGCCAGCAGTGGGGGTATCTCTGGAAACACCATATATTTT; cdr3_aa: CASSGGISGNTIYF
clone_size: many; v_call: TRBV7-6; j_call: TRBJ2-5; d_call: NA; cdr3_nt: TGTGCCAGCAGCCCCAGAGTGGGGGGCAGAGAGACCCAGTACTTC; cdr3_aa: CASSPRVGGRETQYF
clone_size: many; v_call: TRBV7-2; j_call: TRBJ2-7; d_call: NA; cdr3_nt: TGTGCCAGCAGCTTAGCGGTCGAGCAGTACTTC; cdr3_aa: CASSLAVEQYF